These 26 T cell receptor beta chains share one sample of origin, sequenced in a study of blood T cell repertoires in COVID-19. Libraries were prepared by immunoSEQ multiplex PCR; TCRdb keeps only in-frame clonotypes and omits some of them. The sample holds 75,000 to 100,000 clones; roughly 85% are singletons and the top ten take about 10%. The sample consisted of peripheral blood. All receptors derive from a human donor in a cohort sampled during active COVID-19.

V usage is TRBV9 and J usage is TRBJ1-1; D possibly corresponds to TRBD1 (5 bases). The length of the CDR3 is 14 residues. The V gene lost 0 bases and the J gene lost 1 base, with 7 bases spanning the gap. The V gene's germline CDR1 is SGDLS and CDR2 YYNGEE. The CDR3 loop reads CASSVEQGNTEAFF. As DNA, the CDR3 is TGTGCCAGCAGCGTAGAGCAGGGGAACACTGAAGCTTTCTTT.

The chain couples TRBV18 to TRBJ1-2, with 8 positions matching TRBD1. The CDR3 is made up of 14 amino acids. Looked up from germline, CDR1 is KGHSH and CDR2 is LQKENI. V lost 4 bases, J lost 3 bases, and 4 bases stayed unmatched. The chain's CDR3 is CASSQTTGDYGYTF. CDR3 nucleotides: TGTGCCAGCTCACAGACGACAGGGGACTATGGCTACACCTTC.

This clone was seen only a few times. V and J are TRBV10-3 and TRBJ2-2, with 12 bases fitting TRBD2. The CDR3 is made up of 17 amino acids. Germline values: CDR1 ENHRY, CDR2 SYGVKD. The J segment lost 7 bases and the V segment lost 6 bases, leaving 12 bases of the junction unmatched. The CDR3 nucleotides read TGTGCCATCAGCCGGCCCCCTAGCGGGGGGGCGGTCGGGGAGCTGTTTTTT. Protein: CAISRPPSGGAVGELFF.

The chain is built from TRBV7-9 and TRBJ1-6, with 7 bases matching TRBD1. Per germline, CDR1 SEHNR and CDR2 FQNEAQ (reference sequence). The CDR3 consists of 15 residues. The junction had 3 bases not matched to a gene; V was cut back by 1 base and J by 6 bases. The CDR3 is CASSLGGTANSPLHF. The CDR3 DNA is TGTGCCAGCAGCTTAGGGGGGACAGCTAATTCACCCCTCCACTTT.

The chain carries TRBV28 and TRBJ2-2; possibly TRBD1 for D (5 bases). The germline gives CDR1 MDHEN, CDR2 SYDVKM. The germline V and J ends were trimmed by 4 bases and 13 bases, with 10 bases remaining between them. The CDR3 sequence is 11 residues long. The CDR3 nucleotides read TGTGCCAGCAGTTATCAGGGAAGGCTGTTTTTT. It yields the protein CASSYQGRLFF.

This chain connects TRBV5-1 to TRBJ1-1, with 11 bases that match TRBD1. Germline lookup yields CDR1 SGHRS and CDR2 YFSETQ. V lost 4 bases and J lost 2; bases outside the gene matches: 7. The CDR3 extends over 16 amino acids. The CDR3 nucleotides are TGCGCCAGCAGCCTAGGACAGGGGGCCCCCAACACTGAAGCTTTCTTT. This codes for CASSLGQGAPNTEAFF.

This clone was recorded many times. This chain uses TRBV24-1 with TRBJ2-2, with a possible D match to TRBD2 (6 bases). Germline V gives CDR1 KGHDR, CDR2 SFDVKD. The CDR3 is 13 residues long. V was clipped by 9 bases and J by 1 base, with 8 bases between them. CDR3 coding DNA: TGTGCCACCCATAGCGGGAACACCGGGGAGCTGTTTTTT. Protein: CATHSGNTGELFF.

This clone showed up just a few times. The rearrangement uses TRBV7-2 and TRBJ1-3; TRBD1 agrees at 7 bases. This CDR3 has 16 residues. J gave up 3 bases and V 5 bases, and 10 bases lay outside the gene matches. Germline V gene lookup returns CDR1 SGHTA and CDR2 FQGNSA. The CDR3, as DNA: TGTGCCAGCAGCCTAGTACAGGGGATGAGTGGAAACACCATATATTTT. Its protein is CASSLVQGMSGNTIYF. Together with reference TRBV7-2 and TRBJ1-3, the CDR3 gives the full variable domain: GAGVSQSPSNKVTEKGKDVELRCDPISGHTALYWYRQSLGQGLEFLIYFQGNSAPDKSGLPSDRFSAERTGGSVSTLTIQRTQQEDSAVYLCASSLVQGMSGNTIYFGEGSWLTVV.

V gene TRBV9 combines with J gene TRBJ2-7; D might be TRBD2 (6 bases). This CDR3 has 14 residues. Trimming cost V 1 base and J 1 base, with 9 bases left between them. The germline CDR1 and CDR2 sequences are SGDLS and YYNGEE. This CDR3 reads CASSVMGGSYEQYF. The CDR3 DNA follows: TGTGCCAGCAGCGTAATGGGGGGTTCCTACGAGCAGTACTTC.

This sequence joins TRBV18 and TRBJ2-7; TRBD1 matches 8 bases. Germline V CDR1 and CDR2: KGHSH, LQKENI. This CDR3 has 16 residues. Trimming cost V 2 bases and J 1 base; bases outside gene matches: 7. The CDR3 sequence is CASSPGQGALSYEQYF. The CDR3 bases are TGTGCCAGCTCACCAGGACAGGGAGCCCTATCCTACGAGCAGTACTTC. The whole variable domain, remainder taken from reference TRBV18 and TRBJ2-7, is NAGVMQNPRHLVRRRGQEARLRCSPMKGHSHVYWYRQLPEEGLKFMVYLQKENIIDESGMPKERFSAEFPKEGPSILRIQQVVRGDSAAYFCASSPGQGALSYEQYFGPGTRLTVT.

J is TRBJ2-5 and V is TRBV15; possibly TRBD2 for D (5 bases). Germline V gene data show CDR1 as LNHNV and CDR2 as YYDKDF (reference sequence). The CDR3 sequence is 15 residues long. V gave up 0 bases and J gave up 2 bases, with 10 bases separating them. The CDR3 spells CATSRDRGFQETQYF. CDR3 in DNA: TGTGCCACCAGCAGAGATCGGGGATTTCAAGAGACCCAGTACTTC.

The CDR3 nucleotides read TGTGCCAGCAGTTTCCACGGACAATTTGGCGGGGAGCTGTTTTTT. This sequence encodes CASSFHGQFGGELFF. The chain uses TRBV28 and TRBJ2-2; TRBD1 might be the D (5 bases). The CDR3 is 15 residues long. In germline, CDR1 is MDHEN, CDR2 SYDVKM. The ends were cut back, 3 bases at V and 7 bases at J, with 15 bases in the middle.

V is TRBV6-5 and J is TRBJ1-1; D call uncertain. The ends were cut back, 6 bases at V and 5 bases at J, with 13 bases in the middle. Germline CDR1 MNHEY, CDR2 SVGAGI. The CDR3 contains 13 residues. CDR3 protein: CASSPPRGTEAFF. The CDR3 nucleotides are TGTGCCAGCAGCCCCCCCCGGGGAACTGAAGCTTTCTTT.

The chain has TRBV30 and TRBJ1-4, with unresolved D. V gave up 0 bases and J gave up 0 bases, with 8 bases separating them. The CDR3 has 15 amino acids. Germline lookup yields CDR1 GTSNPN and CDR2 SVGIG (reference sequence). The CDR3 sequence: CAWSVGLATNEKLFF. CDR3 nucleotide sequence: TGTGCCTGGAGTGTTGGGCTTGCAACTAATGAAAAACTGTTTTTT. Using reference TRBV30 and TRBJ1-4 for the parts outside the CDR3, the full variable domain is SQTIHQWPATLVQPVGSPLSLECTVEGTSNPNLYWYRQAAGRGLQLLFYSVGIGQISSEVPQNLSASRPQDRQFILSSKKLLLSDSGFYLCAWSVGLATNEKLFFGSGTQLSVL.

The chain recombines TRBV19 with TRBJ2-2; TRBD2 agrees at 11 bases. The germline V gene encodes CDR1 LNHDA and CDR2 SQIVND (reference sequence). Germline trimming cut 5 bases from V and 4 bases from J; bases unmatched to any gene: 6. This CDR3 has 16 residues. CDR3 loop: CASSVSGGDPTGELFF. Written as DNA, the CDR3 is TGTGCCAGTAGTGTTAGCGGGGGGGATCCCACCGGGGAGCTGTTTTTT.

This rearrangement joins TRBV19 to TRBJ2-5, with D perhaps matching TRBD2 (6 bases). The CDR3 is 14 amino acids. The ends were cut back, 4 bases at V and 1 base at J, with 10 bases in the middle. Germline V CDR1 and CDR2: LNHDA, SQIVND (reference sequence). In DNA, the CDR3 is TGTGCCAGTAGTAAGGGACTCCTCCAAGAGACCCAGTACTTC. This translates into CASSKGLLQETQYF.

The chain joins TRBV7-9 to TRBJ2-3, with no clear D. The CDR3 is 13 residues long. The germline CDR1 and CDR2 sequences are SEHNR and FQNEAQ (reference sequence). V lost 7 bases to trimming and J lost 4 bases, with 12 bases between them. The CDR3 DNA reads TGTGCCAGCACCCTCTTTTCGGCAGATACGCAGTATTTT. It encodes CASTLFSADTQYF.

The CDR3 nucleotides are TGTGCCAGCAGTGAATTTCAGGGCGCCGAGCAGTACTTC. This encodes CASSEFQGAEQYF. The J gene is TRBJ2-7, the V gene TRBV6-1; D possibly corresponds to TRBD1 (5 bases). Germline CDR1 is MNHNS and CDR2 is SASEGT. This CDR3 contains 13 residues. V was clipped by 2 bases and J by 6 bases, with 11 bases between them.

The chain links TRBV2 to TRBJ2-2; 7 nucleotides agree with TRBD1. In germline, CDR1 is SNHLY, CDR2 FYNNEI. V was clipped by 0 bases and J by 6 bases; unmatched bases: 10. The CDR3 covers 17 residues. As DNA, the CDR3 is TGTGCCAGCAGTGAAGCGACCTGGACAGGAGGCGCCGGGGAGCTGTTTTTT. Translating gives CASSEATWTGGAGELFF.

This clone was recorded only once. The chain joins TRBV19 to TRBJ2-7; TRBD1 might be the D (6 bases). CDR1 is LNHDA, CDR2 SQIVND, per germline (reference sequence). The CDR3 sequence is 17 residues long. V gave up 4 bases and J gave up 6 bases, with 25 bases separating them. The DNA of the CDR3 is TGTGCCAGTAGTAGGTATGTGTCAGGGGCAGGATCTTCCGAGCAGTACTTC. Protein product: CASSRYVSGAGSSEQYF.

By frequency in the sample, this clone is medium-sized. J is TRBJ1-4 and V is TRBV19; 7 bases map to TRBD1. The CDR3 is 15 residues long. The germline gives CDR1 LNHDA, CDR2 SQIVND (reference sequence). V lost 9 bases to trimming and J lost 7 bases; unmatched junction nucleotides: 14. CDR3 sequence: CASSGGRTGSEKLFF. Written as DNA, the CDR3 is TGTGCCAGCTCCGGTGGGAGGACAGGATCTGAAAAACTGTTTTTT.

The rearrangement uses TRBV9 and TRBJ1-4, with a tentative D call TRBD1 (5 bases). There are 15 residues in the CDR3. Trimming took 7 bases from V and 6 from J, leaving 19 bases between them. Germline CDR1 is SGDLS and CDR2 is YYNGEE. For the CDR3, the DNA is TGTGCCAGCGGCGCTTACGGGGGATATCATGAAAAACTGTTTTTT. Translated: CASGAYGGYHEKLFF.

The CDR3 sequence is CASSPDRGRRGDGYTF. The DNA for the CDR3 is TGTGCCAGCAGCCCGGACAGGGGCAGGCGAGGGGATGGCTACACCTTC. The rearrangement uses TRBV7-8 and TRBJ1-2; 9 nucleotides agree with TRBD1. This CDR3 comprises 16 residues. CDR1 and CDR2 from the germline V gene are SGHVS and FQNEAQ. V shed 5 bases, J shed 6 bases, and the junction held 13 bases outside the gene matches.

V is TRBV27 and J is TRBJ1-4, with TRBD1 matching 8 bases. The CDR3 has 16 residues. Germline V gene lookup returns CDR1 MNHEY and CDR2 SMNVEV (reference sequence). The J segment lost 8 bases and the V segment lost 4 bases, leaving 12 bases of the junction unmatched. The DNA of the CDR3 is TGTGCCAGCAGTTCCCCCCGCGACAGGGGCGACGAAAAACTGTTTTTT. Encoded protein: CASSSPRDRGDEKLFF.

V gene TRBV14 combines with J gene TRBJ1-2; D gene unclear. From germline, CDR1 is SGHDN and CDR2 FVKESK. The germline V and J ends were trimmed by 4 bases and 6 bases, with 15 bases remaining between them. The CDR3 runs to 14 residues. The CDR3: CASSLDYYLDGYTF. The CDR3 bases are TGTGCCAGCAGCCTAGATTATTACTTGGATGGCTACACCTTC.

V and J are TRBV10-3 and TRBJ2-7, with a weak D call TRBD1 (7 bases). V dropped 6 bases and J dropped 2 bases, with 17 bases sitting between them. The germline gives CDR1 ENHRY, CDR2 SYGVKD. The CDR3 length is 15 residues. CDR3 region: CAIRGVPGGTYEQYF. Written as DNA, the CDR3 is TGTGCCATCAGGGGAGTACCAGGGGGGACCTACGAGCAGTACTTC.